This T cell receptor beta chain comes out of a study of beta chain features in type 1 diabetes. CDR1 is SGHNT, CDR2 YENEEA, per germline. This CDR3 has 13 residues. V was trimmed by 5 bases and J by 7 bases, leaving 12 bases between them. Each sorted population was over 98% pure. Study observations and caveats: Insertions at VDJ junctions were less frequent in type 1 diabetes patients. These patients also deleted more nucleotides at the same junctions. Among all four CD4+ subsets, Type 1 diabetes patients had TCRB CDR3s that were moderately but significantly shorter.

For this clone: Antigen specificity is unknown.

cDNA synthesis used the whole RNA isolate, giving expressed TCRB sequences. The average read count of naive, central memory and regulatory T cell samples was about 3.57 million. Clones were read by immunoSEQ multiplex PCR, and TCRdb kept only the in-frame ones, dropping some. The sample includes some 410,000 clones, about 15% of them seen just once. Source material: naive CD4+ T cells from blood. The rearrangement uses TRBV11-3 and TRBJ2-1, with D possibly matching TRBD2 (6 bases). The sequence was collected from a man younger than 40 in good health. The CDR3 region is CASSRDSVNEQFF. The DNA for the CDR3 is TGTGCCAGCAGCCGGGACTCAGTGAATGAGCAGTTCTTC.